One TCR beta chain is described in this entry. The target antigen is unknown. Germline assignment: CDR1 MDHEN and CDR2 SYDVKM. V dropped 7 bases and J dropped 5; count of bases not matched to a gene: 6. The CDR3 loop spans 13 amino acids. This entry comes from a study of cytomegalovirus exposure and HLA in healthy donors. Study-level results: TCR beta chains numbering more than 150 were designated cytomegalovirus-associated.

Using immunoSEQ multiplex PCR, the repertoire was profiled, and TCRdb retains in-frame clones only, with some absent. The data show about 120,000 clones, approximately 95% seen once. V and J are TRBV28 and TRBJ2-5; 8 positions agree with TRBD2. Sequencing input: PBMCs. The source is a man aged 18 to 30 in good health and CMV-seronegative. The CDR3 bases are TGTGCCAGCACTCGGGGGGGACCCGAGACCCAGTACTTC. This gives the protein CASTRGGPETQYF.